These 18 T cell receptor beta chains came from one sample sequenced in a study of read filtering for tumor transcriptome and immune sequencing. From about 400 ng of RNA, a library with molecular barcoded alpha/delta and beta/gamma adaptors was made. TCRdb called the reads again in MiXCR, with one record for every CDR3 protein. The profile shows over 50,000 distinct CDR3 sequences, about 19% of them singletons. What was sequenced was a population of CD138-negative cells sorted from bone marrow. The receptors originated from a donor at least 40 years old with multiple myeloma.

In the case of this clonotype: The conserved phenylalanine or tryptophan is not found at the CDR3 terminus, so this likely reflects a read error. This rearrangement joins TRBV3-1 to TRBJ2-7; D is unclear. Looked up from germline, CDR1 is LGHDT and CDR2 is YNNKEL (reference sequence). The CDR3 runs 11 residues. Trimming left V 1 base short and J 4 bases short, with 2 bases between. As DNA, the CDR3 is TGTGCCAGCAGCCAAGCGTACGAGCAGTACTTA. Its protein is CASSQAYEQYL.

This clonotype was observed at least ten times. J is TRBJ2-7 and V is TRBV11-1; D is unresolved. The CDR3 has 12 amino acids. The germline CDR1 and CDR2 sequences are SGHAT and FQDESV (reference sequence). The V end was cut by 3 bases, the J end by 6 bases, with 9 bases between. The CDR3 region has the DNA TGTGCCAGCAGCTTGACACCCCGCGAGCAGTACTTC. This codes for CASSLTPREQYF. The whole variable domain, filled in from reference TRBV11-1 and TRBJ2-7, reads EAEVAQSPRYKITEKSQAVAFWCDPISGHATLYWYRQILGQGPELLVQFQDESVVDDSQLPKDRFSAERLKGVDSTLKIQPAELGDSAMYLCASSLTPREQYFGPGTRLTVT.

About this clonotype: A read error may produce the germline difference seen at one junction end. The rearrangement joins TRBV3-1 to TRBJ1-1; unclear D gene. The CDR3 is 14 residues long. Per the germline V gene, CDR1 is LGHDT and CDR2 is YNNKEL (reference sequence). The CDR3, as DNA: TGTGCCAGCAGTCAAGAGGGAGGTAACATTGAAGCTTTCTTT. This codes for CASSQEGGNIEAFF.

This clonotype was observed many times. The chain couples TRBV20-1 to TRBJ2-7, with D uncertain. Germline values: CDR1 DFQATT, CDR2 SNEGSKA (reference sequence). The V and J ends lost 0 bases and 5 bases respectively, with 5 bases between them. The CDR3 has 11 amino acids. The CDR3 coding sequence is TGCAGTGCTAGAGATGGGCACGAGCAGTACTTC. Protein product: CSARDGHEQYF.

The gene calls are TRBV6-5 and TRBJ1-6, with D perhaps TRBD1 (5 bases). The germline V gene has CDR1 MNHEY and CDR2 SVGAGI. Deletions cut 6 bases from V and 9 bases from J, with 15 bases between. The CDR3 totals 14 residues. The CDR3 spells CASRPPGTGSPLHF. The CDR3 bases are TGTGCCAGCAGACCCCCCGGGACGGGTTCACCCCTCCACTTT.

This clonotype came up many times. The chain uses TRBV20-1 and TRBJ2-5; weak D call: TRBD1 (6 bases). V was shortened by 6 bases and J by 3 bases, with 11 bases between the two germline ends. CDR3 length: 12 amino acids. Germline CDR1 and CDR2: DFQATT and SNEGSKA (reference sequence). The CDR3 DNA follows: TGCAGTGCCGACCCAGGGGAAGAGACCCAGTACTTC. It specifies CSADPGEETQYF.

The table lists this clonotype with many counts. The chain recombines TRBV11-3 with TRBJ2-5; D ambiguous. V lost 5 bases and J lost 2, with 6 bases in between. The CDR3 is made up of 12 amino acids. Germline V gene sequence: CDR1 SGHNT, CDR2 YENEEA. The CDR3 DNA sequence: TGTGCCAGCAGCGGATATCAAGAGACCCAGTACTTC. Protein product: CASSGYQETQYF.

This clonotype has at least ten counts. The J gene is TRBJ1-5, the V gene TRBV6-4; 7 bases match TRBD1. Looked up from germline, CDR1 is MRHNA and CDR2 is SNTAGT. V lost 6 bases, J lost 0 bases, and 11 bases stayed unmatched. The CDR3 is 17 residues long. The CDR3 here is CASRPTQQGPSNQPQHF. In DNA, the CDR3 is TGTGCCAGCAGACCCACCCAACAGGGGCCTAGCAATCAGCCCCAGCATTTT.

This clonotype was recorded many times. An end of the junction does not agree with germline; a read error may underlie this. The chain is built from TRBV3-1 and TRBJ2-1; 12 positions agree with TRBD2. The CDR3 totals 20 residues. Germline V gene data show CDR1 as LGHDT and CDR2 as YNNKEL (reference sequence). CDR3 bases: TGTGCCAGCAGCCAAGATTGGACTAGCGGGAACAGACGGTTCCACAATGAGCATTTCTTC. Protein: CASSQDWTSGNRRFHNEHFF.

A word on this clonotype: This may arise from a read error, as a much more abundant clone is one base away. The chain combines TRBV6-5 with TRBJ1-5, with D possibly being TRBD1 (5 bases). The germline V gene encodes CDR1 MNHEY and CDR2 SVGAGI. With 5 bases removed from V and 7 bases from J, the gap between germline ends came to 18 bases. CDR3 size: 15 residues. CDR3 DNA sequence: TGTGCCAGCAGTGCCGGGGCAGGGAGAAGCCAGCCCCAGCATTTT. Translated, it gives CASSAGAGRSQPQHF.

This clonotype showed up many times. The V and J genes are TRBV4-2 and TRBJ2-7; tentatively, D is TRBD2 (6 bases). Deletions cut 0 bases from V and 4 bases from J, with 13 bases between. The CDR3 length is 15 residues. In germline, CDR1 is LGHNA, CDR2 YNFKEQ. CDR3 loop: CASSQDLTSFYEQYF. CDR3 nucleotide sequence: TGTGCCAGCAGCCAAGATTTAACTAGCTTTTACGAGCAGTACTTC.

This clonotype was detected ten times or more. This chain joins TRBV10-3 and TRBJ2-1, with D perhaps TRBD2 (7 bases). The CDR3 totals 15 residues. The V and J ends lost 6 bases and 4 bases respectively, with 16 bases between them. Germline-derived CDR1 and CDR2 are ENHRY and SYGVKD. CDR3 nucleotide sequence: TGTGCCATCAGGGACCCCGGGGGGCTATACAATGAGCAGTTCTTC. Amino acids: CAIRDPGGLYNEQFF.

This clonotype was picked up many times. The chain is built from TRBV11-1 and TRBJ2-1; D possibly corresponds to TRBD2 (7 bases). The germline CDR1 and CDR2 sequences are SGHAT and FQDESV (reference sequence). Trimming pared 4 bases from V and 6 bases from J, leaving 16 bases between. The length of the CDR3 is 15 residues. The DNA of the CDR3 is TGTGCCAGCAGCTCCGGGGGGCTCCGGGGCAATGAGCAGTTCTTC. Its protein product is CASSSGGLRGNEQFF.

In the case of this clonotype: A single base separates this from a much larger clone, so it may be a read error. V usage is TRBV9 and J usage is TRBJ1-3; D may be TRBD1 (5 bases). The CDR3 runs 15 residues. The V gene's germline CDR1 is SGDLS and CDR2 YYNGEE. For the CDR3, the DNA is TGTGCCAGCAGCGCGAGCTTCGGGACCACCTACACCTTATATTTT. It translates to CASSASFGTTYTLYF.

The table lists this clonotype with many counts. The genes are TRBV25-1 and TRBJ2-1; 7 bases fit TRBD1. After removal of 4 bases from V and 12 bases from J, the junction contained 6 bases not matched to a gene. This CDR3 has 12 amino acids. Germline CDR1 is MGHDK and CDR2 is SYGVNS. CDR3 coding DNA: TGTGCCAGCAGTGGGGACAGCCGGTGGCAGTTCTTC. This sequence encodes CASSGDSRWQFF.

This clonotype qualifies as medium-sized. One end of the junction fails to match germline, which may point to a read error. V gene TRBV27 combines with J gene TRBJ1-6; D unclear. Germline CDR1 is MNHEY and CDR2 is SMNVEV (reference sequence). The CDR3 loop spans 16 amino acids. CDR3 loop: CASSSRRNTYNSPLHF. The CDR3 DNA follows: TGTGCCAGCAGTTCGCGGCGGAATACCTACAATTCACCCCTCCACTTT.

The gene calls are TRBV19 and TRBJ1-6, with TRBD1 as a possible D gene (6 bases). Trimming removed 5 bases at V and 5 bases at J, with 13 bases between. The CDR3 covers 15 residues. Germline V gene sequence: CDR1 LNHDA, CDR2 SQIVND (reference sequence). In nucleotides, the CDR3 is TGTGCCAGTAGTCCTACTACAGGGAATAATTCACCCCTCCACTTT. Amino acids: CASSPTTGNNSPLHF.

Sample share makes this clonotype medium-sized. J is TRBJ2-1 and V is TRBV2; maybe TRBD2 (6 bases). V was clipped by 10 bases and J by 8 bases, with 24 bases between them. Per germline, CDR1 SNHLY and CDR2 FYNNEI. This CDR3 has 15 residues. CDR3 DNA: TGTGCCACCCAGTCGGAGCACGGGGGTAGCTATGAGCAGTTCTTC. As protein: CATQSEHGGSYEQFF.